This T cell receptor beta chain was observed in a study of blood T cells in healthy people across ages. Turning to the study itself: About one barcoded beta molecule per two T cells came from capture by template switching. Study-level findings and limits: Roughly linear age-related decline in beta diversity appeared, significant by age approximately 40. CMV infection status of these donors was not known.

From germline, CDR1 is SQVTM and CDR2 ANQGSEA. The J segment lost 2 bases and the V segment lost 7 bases, leaving 13 bases of the junction unmatched. This CDR3 spans 16 amino acids. PCR was performed a second time for about 6 to 12 cycles using a sample-barcoded 5' primer and a J-beta primer mix. TCRdb re-derived calls from the 5' RACE reads in MiXCR, one entry per CDR3 protein. The sample shows roughly 700,000 distinct CDR3 sequences, about 30% of them seen only once. Ten or more counts support this clonotype. Its antigen is currently unknown. Sequencing was done on a sample of blood. This receptor was obtained from a woman at least 80 years old in good health. This chain links TRBV29-1 with TRBJ2-3; 9 bases fit TRBD2. The chain's CDR3 is CSARRASGASTDTQYF. Here the CDR3 DNA reads TGCAGCGCAAGGAGGGCTAGCGGGGCTTCCACAGATACGCAGTATTTT.